Below, 30 T cell receptor beta chains from the same sample are listed, as sequenced in a study of cytomegalovirus exposure and HLA in healthy donors. The PCR had 60 Vbeta and 13 Jbeta primers. Sequencing was performed with immunoSEQ multiplex PCR; in TCRdb, only in-frame clones are kept and a portion is missing. The data show approximately 180,000 clones, 78% seen once. The sample was PBMCs. The receptors were sampled from a woman aged 50 to 60 in good health and CMV-seropositive.

The rearrangement joins TRBV23-1 to TRBJ2-5; D gene unclear. The DNA matches TRBJ2-7 better at its end, which makes the J call doubtful. TRBV23-1 is identified as an open reading frame with a role that is uncertain. The CDR3 length is 13 residues. The CDR3 loop reads CASSLHSSYEQYF. CDR3 sequence (DNA): TGCGCCAGCAGTCTACACAGCTCCTACGAGCAGTACTTC.

This clone was observed a single time. V gene TRBV18 combines with J gene TRBJ2-2; D remains ambiguous. V was pared by 0 bases and J by 2 bases, with 16 bases between. This CDR3 is 18 amino acids long. The germline V gene encodes CDR1 KGHSH and CDR2 LQKENI. Here the CDR3 reads CASSPPQMHSRNTGELFF. The CDR3 coding sequence is TGTGCCAGCTCACCACCTCAGATGCACAGTCGCAACACCGGGGAGCTGTTTTTT.

This CDR3 is CASSQVTSGGRETQYF. In DNA form, the CDR3 reads TGCGCCAGCAGCCAAGTCACTAGCGGGGGTAGAGAGACCCAGTACTTC. This chain joins TRBV4-1 and TRBJ2-5; 11 bases match TRBD2. Germline V gene data show CDR1 as MGHRA and CDR2 as YSYEKL. The CDR3 length is 16 residues. V lost 1 base to trimming and J lost 4 bases; unmatched junction nucleotides: 5.

There are a few counts of this clone. The genes are TRBV6-1 and TRBJ1-6; D perhaps matches TRBD1 (5 bases). This CDR3 spans 14 amino acids. Germline lookup yields CDR1 MNHNS and CDR2 SASEGT. The V and J ends lost 2 bases and 6 bases respectively, with 8 bases between them. CDR3 sequence reads: CASSESGGNSPLHF. CDR3 coding DNA: TGTGCCAGCAGTGAATCCGGGGGTAATTCACCCCTCCACTTT.

In regard to this clone: Other DNA sequences of this sample code for an identical CDR3. The chain combines TRBV30 with TRBJ2-3, with a possible D match to TRBD1 (5 bases). Trimming left V 0 bases short and J 6 bases short, with 13 bases between. The V gene's germline CDR1 is GTSNPN and CDR2 SVGIG (reference sequence). The CDR3 is 14 residues long. The CDR3 reads CAWSVDSPTDTQYF. The DNA for the CDR3 is TGTGCCTGGAGTGTAGACAGCCCCACGGATACGCAGTATTTT.

The chain combines TRBV7-9 with TRBJ1-4, with 9 bases aligning to TRBD1. CDR1 is SEHNR, CDR2 FQNEAQ, per germline (reference sequence). Trimming cost V 2 bases and J 1 base; bases outside gene matches: 11. The CDR3 runs to 19 residues. The CDR3: CASSLTPGQGGRTNEKLFF. The CDR3 nucleotides read TGTGCCAGCAGCTTAACGCCGGGACAGGGTGGGCGAACTAATGAAAAACTGTTTTTT.

With respect to this clone: Distinct nucleotide sequences in the sample also encode this CDR3. The chain combines TRBV9 with TRBJ1-1; D possibly corresponds to TRBD1 (5 bases). Germline V lookup: CDR1 SGDLS, CDR2 YYNGEE. There are 13 residues in the CDR3. Trimming pared 2 bases from V and 8 bases from J, leaving 13 bases between. The CDR3: CASSVWGETEAFF. CDR3 sequence (DNA): TGTGCCAGCAGCGTGTGGGGGGAAACCGAAGCTTTCTTT.

The sample holds a few counts of this clone. The rearrangement uses TRBV5-1 and TRBJ1-1; no clear D. Germline CDR1 SGHRS, CDR2 YFSETQ. V was clipped by 5 bases and J by 5 bases, with 7 bases between them. The CDR3 has 11 amino acids. The CDR3, as DNA: TGCGCCAGCAGGGGAGAAACTGAAGCTTTCTTT. This translates into CASRGETEAFF.

The gene calls are TRBV2 and TRBJ2-1; a possible D gene is TRBD1 (6 bases). V gave up 7 bases and J gave up 0 bases, with 13 bases separating them. This CDR3 is built from 15 residues. The germline V gene has CDR1 SNHLY and CDR2 FYNNEI. The CDR3 DNA reads as TGTGCCAGCACCGAAGGGGGAACCTCCTACAATGAGCAGTTCTTC. Its translation: CASTEGGTSYNEQFF.

This chain links TRBV5-1 with TRBJ2-7; 7 bases are a match to TRBD1. The CDR3 is made up of 11 amino acids. The V gene end was trimmed by 0 bases and the J gene end by 12 bases; junction bases not matched to a gene: 3. Germline CDR1 and CDR2: SGHRS and YFSETQ. CDR3 nucleotides: TGCGCCAGCAGCTTGGGTGGGACAGTGTACTTC. As protein: CASSLGGTVYF.

The chain has TRBV7-6 and TRBJ1-5; a possible D gene is TRBD1 (6 bases). V lost 2 bases to trimming and J lost 6 bases, with 14 bases between them. CDR1 and CDR2 (germline): SGHVS, FNYEAQ. This CDR3 is 15 amino acids long. CDR3 residues: CASSLTTGEGQPQHF. As DNA, the CDR3 is TGTGCCAGCAGCTTAACGACAGGTGAGGGTCAGCCCCAGCATTTT. Together with reference TRBV7-6 and TRBJ1-5, the CDR3 gives the full variable domain: GAGVSQSPRYKVTKRGQDVALRCDPISGHVSLYWYRQALGQGPEFLTYFNYEAQQDKSGLPNDRFSAERPEGSISTLTIQRTEQRDSAMYRCASSLTTGEGQPQHFGDGTRLSIL.

The chain recombines TRBV5-8 with TRBJ2-3; a weak D match, TRBD2 (7 bases). CDR3 length: 15 amino acids. V was cut by 2 bases and J by 1 base, with 11 bases left in between. CDR1 is SGHTS, CDR2 YDEGEE, per germline. Here the CDR3 reads CASSLQGGGTDTQYF. The CDR3 DNA sequence: TGTGCCAGCAGCTTACAGGGAGGGGGCACAGATACGCAGTATTTT.

This clone has a handful of counts. The rearrangement links TRBV10-3 to TRBJ1-1; D is possibly TRBD1 (5 bases). Germline V gene lookup returns CDR1 ENHRY and CDR2 SYGVKD. The CDR3 covers 15 residues. V dropped 4 bases and J dropped 4 bases, with 16 bases sitting between them. The CDR3 bases are TGTGCCATCAGTGGGGTGGACGGACAATCCACTGAAGCTTTCTTT. It codes for CAISGVDGQSTEAFF.

The V and J genes are TRBV6-5 and TRBJ2-7, with 8 positions matching TRBD2. The junction had 11 bases not matched to a gene; V was cut back by 3 bases and J by 4 bases. CDR1 is MNHEY, CDR2 SVGAGI, per germline. This CDR3 is built from 16 residues. CDR3 protein: CASSYEWTGGRYEQYF. In DNA form, the CDR3 reads TGTGCCAGCAGTTATGAATGGACGGGGGGGCGATACGAGCAGTACTTC.

This chain uses TRBV30 with TRBJ1-2, with TRBD1 matching over 8 bases. Unmatched junction bases numbered 11, after V lost 2 bases and J lost 6 bases. CDR1 and CDR2 from the germline V gene are GTSNPN and SVGIG (reference sequence). This CDR3 is built from 15 residues. The CDR3 DNA follows: TGTGCCTGGAGTAGGAGGACAGGGTTCTTGGATGGCTACACCTTC. It codes for CAWSRRTGFLDGYTF.

This clone has only a few counts. The chain uses TRBV6-1 and TRBJ1-4; no firm D call. V lost 2 bases to trimming and J lost 3 bases, with 10 bases between them. Germline V gives CDR1 MNHNS, CDR2 SASEGT. The length of the CDR3 is 15 residues. The CDR3 DNA follows: TGTGCCAGCAGTGAATGGGCAACAGCTAATGAAAAACTGTTTTTT. Amino acid sequence: CASSEWATANEKLFF.

The V and J genes are TRBV5-1 and TRBJ2-1; D is possibly TRBD2 (6 bases). The ends were cut back, 6 bases at V and 5 bases at J, with 15 bases in the middle. The CDR3 is made up of 14 amino acids. Germline lookup yields CDR1 SGHRS and CDR2 YFSETQ. CDR3 sequence: CASTEGGWDNEQFF. The CDR3 DNA reads TGCGCCAGCACTGAAGGAGGGTGGGACAATGAGCAGTTCTTC.

This chain joins TRBV7-3 and TRBJ1-2, with 9 bases that match TRBD1. After removal of 2 bases from V and 2 bases from J, the junction contained 3 bases not matched to a gene. Per germline, CDR1 SGHTA and CDR2 FQGTGA. There are 15 residues in the CDR3. In nucleotides, the CDR3 is TGTGCCAGCAGCTTAGCCGGGACAGGGAACTATGGCTACACCTTC. Its protein product is CASSLAGTGNYGYTF. Based on the CDR3 plus reference TRBV7-3 and TRBJ1-2, the full variable domain is GAGVSQTPSNKVTEKGKYVELRCDPISGHTALYWYRQSLGQGPEFLIYFQGTGAADDSGLPNDRFFAVRPEGSVSTLKIQRTERGDSAVYLCASSLAGTGNYGYTFGSGTRLTVV.

The chain recombines TRBV12-5 with TRBJ2-4; D uncertain. CDR3 size: 14 residues. CDR1 is LGHNT, CDR2 FRNRAP, per germline. V gave up 7 bases and J gave up 1 base, with 11 bases separating them. The CDR3 region has the DNA TGTGCTAGTGCCCCACCCGGGGCCAAAAACATTCAGTACTTC. Translation: CASAPPGAKNIQYF.

This clone has only a few counts. This sequence joins TRBV6-1 and TRBJ1-3; the D is unclear. The CDR3 is made up of 13 amino acids. The germline gives CDR1 MNHNS, CDR2 SASEGT. V was trimmed by 8 bases and J by 4 bases, leaving 12 bases between them. The DNA for the CDR3 is TGTGCCAGCGCGAGGGTCTCAGGAAACACCATATATTTT. Translated: CASARVSGNTIYF.

About this clone: At the DNA level, this CDR3 is encoded by other sequences in the same sample as well. This chain links TRBV7-9 with TRBJ1-4; TRBD1 matches at 10 bases. The CDR3 length is 14 residues. CDR1 and CDR2 (germline): SEHNR, FQNEAQ (reference sequence). V lost 5 bases to trimming and J lost 5 bases; unmatched junction nucleotides: 2. The CDR3 region has the DNA TGTGCCAGCAGCCGGACAGGGGGGAATGAAAAACTGTTTTTT. It yields the protein CASSRTGGNEKLFF.

CDR3: CASSENVWGAATEAFF. Written as DNA, the CDR3 is TGTGCCAGCAGTGAAAACGTCTGGGGCGCGGCCACTGAAGCTTTCTTT. J is TRBJ1-1 and V is TRBV6-1; a possible D gene is TRBD1 (5 bases). V lost 2 bases and J 4 bases, leaving 17 bases between the germline ends. The CDR3 has 16 amino acids. Germline V gene lookup returns CDR1 MNHNS and CDR2 SASEGT.

V is TRBV15 and J is TRBJ2-1, with D maybe TRBD2 (5 bases). This CDR3 contains 14 residues. Trimming cost V 2 bases and J 9 bases, with 14 bases left between them. CDR1 is LNHNV, CDR2 YYDKDF, per germline (reference sequence). CDR3 residues: CATSRSKGGSEQFF. The CDR3 region has the DNA TGTGCCACCAGCAGATCAAAGGGTGGGAGTGAGCAGTTCTTC.

V gene TRBV18 combines with J gene TRBJ2-7; tentative D call: TRBD1 (5 bases). This CDR3 spans 14 amino acids. CDR1 is KGHSH, CDR2 LQKENI, per germline. V was pared by 2 bases and J by 7 bases, with 15 bases between. The CDR3 DNA follows: TGTGCCAGCTCACCATTACGCAGGGTCGGTGAGCAGTACTTC. It yields the protein CASSPLRRVGEQYF.

The CDR3 spells CASSLRLGEGTGELFF. In DNA, the CDR3 is TGCGCCAGCAGCTTGCGGCTAGGCGAAGGCACCGGGGAGCTGTTTTTT. The chain uses TRBV5-1 and TRBJ2-2; no reliable D call. Germline values: CDR1 SGHRS, CDR2 YFSETQ. The CDR3 is 16 residues long. V was clipped by 1 base and J by 4 bases, with 14 bases between them.

The chain combines TRBV30 with TRBJ1-3, with unresolved D. V lost 2 bases, J lost 0 bases, and 8 bases lay in between. The germline gives CDR1 GTSNPN, CDR2 SVGIG (reference sequence). The CDR3 totals 14 residues. Here the CDR3 reads CAWSLRHSGNTIYF. The CDR3 DNA follows: TGTGCCTGGAGTCTCAGGCACTCTGGAAACACCATATATTTT.

V and J are TRBV7-9 and TRBJ2-7; no definite D call. Trimming cost V 5 bases and J 2 bases, with 13 bases left between them. The CDR3 has 14 residues. CDR1 is SEHNR and CDR2 is FQNEAQ in the germline V gene (reference sequence). The CDR3 sequence: CASSHTGETYEQYF. DNA of the CDR3: TGTGCCAGCAGCCATACCGGAGAAACCTACGAGCAGTACTTC.

This clone has just a few counts. The sample holds other DNA sequences that translate to the same CDR3. The chain uses TRBV5-1 and TRBJ2-5, with 9 positions matching TRBD1. CDR1 SGHRS and CDR2 YFSETQ come from the germline V gene. The ends lost 4 bases at V and 2 bases at J; junction bases unmatched: 6. This CDR3 has 15 amino acids. CDR3 in DNA: TGCGCCAGCAGCCTCGGACAGGGGAATCAAGAGACCCAGTACTTC. Residues: CASSLGQGNQETQYF.

Regarding this clone: The sample carries other DNA sequences with the same CDR3. The chain uses TRBV20-1 and TRBJ2-7; D not certain. CDR1 and CDR2 (germline): DFQATT, SNEGSKA (reference sequence). Trimming removed 1 base at V and 3 bases at J, with 4 bases between. The CDR3 has 11 residues. CDR3 in amino acids: CSARGGYEQYF. The CDR3 bases are TGCAGTGCTAGAGGAGGCTACGAGCAGTACTTC.

In DNA form, the CDR3 reads TGTGCCAGCGGAAGGACTAGCGGGGGGTACGAGCAGTACTTC. It encodes CASGRTSGGYEQYF. V gene TRBV2 combines with J gene TRBJ2-7, with 14 bases that match TRBD2. The CDR3 is 14 residues long. CDR1 is SNHLY, CDR2 FYNNEI, per germline. The ends lost 8 bases at V and 4 bases at J; junction bases unmatched: 4. Looking up the rest from reference TRBV2 and TRBJ2-7 gives the full variable domain: EPEVTQTPSHQVTQMGQEVILRCVPISNHLYFYWYRQILGQKVEFLVSFYNNEISEKSEIFDDQFSVERPDGSNFTLKIRSTKLEDSAMYFCASGRTSGGYEQYFGPGTRLTVT.